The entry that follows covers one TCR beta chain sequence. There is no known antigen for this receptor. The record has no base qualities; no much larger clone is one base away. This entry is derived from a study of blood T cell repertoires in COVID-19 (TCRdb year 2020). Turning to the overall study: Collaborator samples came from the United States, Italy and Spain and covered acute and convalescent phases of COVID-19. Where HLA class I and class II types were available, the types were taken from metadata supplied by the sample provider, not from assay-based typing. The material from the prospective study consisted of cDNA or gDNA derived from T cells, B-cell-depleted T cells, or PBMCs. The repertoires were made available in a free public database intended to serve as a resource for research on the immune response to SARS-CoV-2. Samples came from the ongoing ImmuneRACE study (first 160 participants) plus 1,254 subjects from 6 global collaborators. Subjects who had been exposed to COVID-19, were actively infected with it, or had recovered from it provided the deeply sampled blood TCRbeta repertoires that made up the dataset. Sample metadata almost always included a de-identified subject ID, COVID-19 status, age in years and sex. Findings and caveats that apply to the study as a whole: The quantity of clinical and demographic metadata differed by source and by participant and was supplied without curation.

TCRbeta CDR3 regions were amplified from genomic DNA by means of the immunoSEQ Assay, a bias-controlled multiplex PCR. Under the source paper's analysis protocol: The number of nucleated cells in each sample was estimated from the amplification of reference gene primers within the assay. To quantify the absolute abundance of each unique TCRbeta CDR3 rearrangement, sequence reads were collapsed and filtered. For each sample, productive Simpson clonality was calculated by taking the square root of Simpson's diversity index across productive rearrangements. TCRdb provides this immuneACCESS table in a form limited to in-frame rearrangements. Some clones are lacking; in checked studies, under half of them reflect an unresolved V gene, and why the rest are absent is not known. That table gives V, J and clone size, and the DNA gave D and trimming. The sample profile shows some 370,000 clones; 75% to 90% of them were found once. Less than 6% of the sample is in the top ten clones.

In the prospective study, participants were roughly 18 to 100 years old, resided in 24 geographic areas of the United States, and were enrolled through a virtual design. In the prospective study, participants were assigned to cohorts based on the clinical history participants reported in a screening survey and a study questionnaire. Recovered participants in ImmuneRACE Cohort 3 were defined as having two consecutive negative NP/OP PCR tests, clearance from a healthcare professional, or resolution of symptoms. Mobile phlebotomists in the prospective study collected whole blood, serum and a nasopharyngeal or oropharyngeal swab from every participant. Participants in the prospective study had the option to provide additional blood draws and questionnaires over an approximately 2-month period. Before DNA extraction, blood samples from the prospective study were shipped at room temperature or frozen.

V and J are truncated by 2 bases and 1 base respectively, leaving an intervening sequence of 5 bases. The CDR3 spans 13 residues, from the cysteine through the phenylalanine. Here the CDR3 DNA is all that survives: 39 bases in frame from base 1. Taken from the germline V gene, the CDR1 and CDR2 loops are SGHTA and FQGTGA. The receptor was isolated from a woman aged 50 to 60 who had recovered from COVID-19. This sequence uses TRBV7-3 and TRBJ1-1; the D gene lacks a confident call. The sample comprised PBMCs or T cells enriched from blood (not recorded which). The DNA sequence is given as TGTGCCAGCAGCTTATACGGGAACACTGAAGCTTTCTTT. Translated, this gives CASSLYGNTEAFF.